Shown below are 12 T cell receptor beta chains from a single sample sequenced in a study of vaccination and CD4 T cells after COVID-19. Their antigens are not known. Oncomine TCR Beta short-read sequencing was applied to DNA from cultured CD4+ T cells. Each CDR3 protein gets one entry after TCRdb re-called the PCR reads with MiXCR. The sample lists over 15,000 distinct CDR3 sequences; roughly half were seen once. The treatment: approximately nine-day PBMC culture with coronavirus spike peptide pools or control peptides (ViraFEST assay). Sequenced material: cultured CD4+ T cells from blood, taken after SARS-CoV-2 vaccination. Receptors originate from a human donor with COVID-19.

In its sample, this clonotype was seen once. The J gene is TRBJ2-1, the V gene TRBV6-1; D is ambiguous. This CDR3 is 15 amino acids long. The germline gives CDR1 MNHNS, CDR2 SASEGT. Trimming took off 4 bases at V and 0 bases at J, with 10 bases between the two ends. The CDR3 DNA follows: TGTGCCAGCAGTGGGCTCTCGGTCTCCTACAATGAGCAGTTCTTC. Translated, it gives CASSGLSVSYNEQFF.

The rearrangement joins TRBV19 to TRBJ1-2; no clear D gene. Germline lookup yields CDR1 LNHDA and CDR2 SQIVND (reference sequence). V was cut by 7 bases and J by 8 bases, with 14 bases left in between. This CDR3 has 12 residues. In DNA form, the CDR3 reads TGTGCCAGTAATTCGGGGTTGGAGGGCTACACCTTC. Protein: CASNSGLEGYTF.

The chain combines TRBV7-9 with TRBJ2-5; tentatively, D is TRBD2 (6 bases). Germline-derived CDR1 and CDR2 are SEHNR and FQNEAQ (reference sequence). This CDR3 spans 14 amino acids. The ends were cut back, 5 bases at V and 1 base at J, with 11 bases in the middle. This CDR3 is CASSQGGTQETQYF. In nucleotides, the CDR3 is TGTGCCAGCAGCCAAGGAGGGACCCAAGAGACCCAGTACTTC.

The rearrangement links TRBV7-9 to TRBJ1-1; 7 positions match TRBD1. Germline V gene lookup returns CDR1 SEHNR and CDR2 FQNEAQ (reference sequence). After removal of 5 bases from V and 10 bases from J, the junction contained 10 bases not matched to a gene. The CDR3 sequence is 13 residues long. This CDR3 is CASSQIGTAGAFF. The CDR3 nucleotides are TGTGCCAGCAGCCAAATCGGGACAGCAGGAGCTTTCTTT.

The chain employs TRBV6-1 and TRBJ1-1; 12 nucleotides align to TRBD1. Germline lookup yields CDR1 MNHNS and CDR2 SASEGT. The J segment lost 4 bases and the V segment lost 5 bases, leaving 11 bases of the junction unmatched. The CDR3 has 17 amino acids. The CDR3 sequence: CASSNRDRGLFGTEAFF. The CDR3 DNA sequence: TGTGCCAGCAGTAACCGGGACAGGGGGCTCTTTGGCACTGAAGCTTTCTTT.

V is TRBV6-5 and J is TRBJ1-2; TRBD1 matches 8 bases. Trimming took 0 bases from V and 8 from J; bases not matched to a gene: 2. CDR3 length: 13 amino acids. Germline V gene data show CDR1 as MNHEY and CDR2 as SVGAGI. The CDR3 nucleotides read TGTGCCAGCAGTTACTCGGGACAGGTCGGCTACACCTTC. This codes for CASSYSGQVGYTF.

This clonotype occurred once. The chain is built from TRBV6-1 and TRBJ1-4; D remains unclear. The germline V gene has CDR1 MNHNS and CDR2 SASEGT. Trimming removed 6 bases at V and 5 bases at J, with 4 bases between. The CDR3 extends over 11 amino acids. The CDR3 spells CASSLNEKLFF. CDR3 bases: TGTGCCAGCAGCCTCAATGAAAAACTGTTTTTT.

J is TRBJ2-1 and V is TRBV20-1; 14 bases align to TRBD2. The CDR3 totals 13 residues. Germline V CDR1 and CDR2: DFQATT, SNEGSKA (reference sequence). With 6 bases clipped from V and 9 bases from J, the junction kept 4 bases outside the gene matches. This CDR3 reads CSATGLAGGEQFF. As DNA, the CDR3 is TGCAGTGCAACCGGACTAGCGGGGGGTGAGCAGTTCTTC.

This clonotype was counted only a few times. The J gene is TRBJ1-6, the V gene TRBV7-9; 7 bases match TRBD1. There are 15 residues in the CDR3. Germline values: CDR1 SEHNR, CDR2 FQNEAQ (reference sequence). Trimming at V came to 7 bases and at J to 4 bases, leaving 7 bases not matched to a gene. The CDR3: CASTAGGKYNSPLHF. The DNA of the CDR3 is TGTGCCAGCACCGCAGGGGGGAAATATAATTCACCCCTCCACTTT. Filled out from reference TRBV7-9 and TRBJ1-6, the complete variable domain reads DTGVSQNPRHKITKRGQNVTFRCDPISEHNRLYWYRQTLGQGPEFLTYFQNEAQLEKSRLLSDRFSAERPKGSFSTLEIQRTEQGDSAMYLCASTAGGKYNSPLHFGNGTRLTVT.

Only one count was recorded for this clonotype. The rearrangement joins TRBV2 to TRBJ1-5; 8 bases line up with TRBD1. CDR1 is SNHLY and CDR2 is FYNNEI in the germline V gene. V lost 9 bases to trimming and J lost 9 bases; unmatched junction nucleotides: 10. The CDR3 has 13 amino acids. The CDR3 here is CARGGQGEGPQHF. CDR3 coding DNA: TGTGCCAGGGGCGGACAGGGTGAGGGGCCCCAGCATTTT. Full variable domain (rest looked up from reference TRBV2 and TRBJ1-5): EPEVTQTPSHQVTQMGQEVILRCVPISNHLYFYWYRQILGQKVEFLVSFYNNEISEKSEIFDDQFSVERPDGSNFTLKIRSTKLEDSAMYFCARGGQGEGPQHFGDGTRLSIL.

This sequence joins TRBV7-2 and TRBJ1-2, with unresolved D. The CDR3 covers 13 residues. Trimming left V 0 bases short and J 6 bases short, with 8 bases between. Germline CDR1 SGHTA, CDR2 FQGNSA. The CDR3, as DNA: TGTGCCAGCAGCTTAGCATCGGGGAATGGCTACACCTTC. Amino acids: CASSLASGNGYTF.

The chain is built from TRBV7-2 and TRBJ1-5; D possibly corresponds to TRBD1 (5 bases). The CDR3 loop spans 15 amino acids. The V end lost 5 bases, the J end lost 2 bases, and 13 bases lay between the germline ends. The germline V gene encodes CDR1 SGHTA and CDR2 FQGNSA. The CDR3 loop is CASSPLGGGNQPQHF. CDR3 sequence (DNA): TGTGCCAGCAGCCCCCTCGGGGGGGGCAATCAGCCCCAGCATTTT.